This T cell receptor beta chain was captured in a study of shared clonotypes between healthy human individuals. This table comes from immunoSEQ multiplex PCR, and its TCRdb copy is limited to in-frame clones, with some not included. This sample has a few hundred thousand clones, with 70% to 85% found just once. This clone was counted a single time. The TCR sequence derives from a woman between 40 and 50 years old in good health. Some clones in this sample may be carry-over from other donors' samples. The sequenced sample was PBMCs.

The CDR3 sequence: CASSYRGQGYEQYF. The CDR3 DNA is TGTGCCAGCAGTTACCGGGGACAGGGCTACGAGCAGTACTTC. The chain recombines TRBV6-5 with TRBJ2-7, with 9 bases lining up with TRBD1. There are 14 residues in the CDR3. Losses at the gene ends were 2 bases for V and 3 bases for J; bases not matched to a gene: 2. From germline, CDR1 is MNHEY and CDR2 SVGAGI.